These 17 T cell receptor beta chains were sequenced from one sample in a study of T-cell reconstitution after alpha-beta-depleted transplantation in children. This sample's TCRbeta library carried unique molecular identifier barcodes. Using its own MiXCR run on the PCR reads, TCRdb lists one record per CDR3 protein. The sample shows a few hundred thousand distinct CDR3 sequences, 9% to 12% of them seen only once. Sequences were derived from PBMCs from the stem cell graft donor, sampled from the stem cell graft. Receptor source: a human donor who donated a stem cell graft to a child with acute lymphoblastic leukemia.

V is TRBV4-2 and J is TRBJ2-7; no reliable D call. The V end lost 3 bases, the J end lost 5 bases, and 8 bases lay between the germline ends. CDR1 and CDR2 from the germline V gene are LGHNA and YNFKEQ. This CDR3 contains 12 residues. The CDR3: CASSQVTHEQYF. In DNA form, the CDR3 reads TGTGCCAGCAGCCAGGTAACCCACGAGCAGTACTTC.

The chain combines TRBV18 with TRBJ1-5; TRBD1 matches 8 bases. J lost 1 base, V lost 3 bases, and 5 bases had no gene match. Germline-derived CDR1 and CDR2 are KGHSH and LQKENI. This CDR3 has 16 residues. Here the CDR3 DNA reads TGTGCCAGCTCACCCCAGGGGGCGATAAGCAATCAGCCCCAGCATTTT. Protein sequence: CASSPQGAISNQPQHF. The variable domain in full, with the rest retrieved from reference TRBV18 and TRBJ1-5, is NAGVMQNPRHLVRRRGQEARLRCSPMKGHSHVYWYRQLPEEGLKFMVYLQKENIIDESGMPKERFSAEFPKEGPSILRIQQVVRGDSAAYFCASSPQGAISNQPQHFGDGTRLSIL.

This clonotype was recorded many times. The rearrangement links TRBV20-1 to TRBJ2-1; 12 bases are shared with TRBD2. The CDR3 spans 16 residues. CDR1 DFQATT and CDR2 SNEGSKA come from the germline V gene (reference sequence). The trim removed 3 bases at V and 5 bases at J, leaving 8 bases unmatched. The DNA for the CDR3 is TGCAGTGCTAGTCCGCCTAGCGGGAGGGCCCACAATGAGCAGTTCTTC. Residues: CSASPPSGRAHNEQFF.

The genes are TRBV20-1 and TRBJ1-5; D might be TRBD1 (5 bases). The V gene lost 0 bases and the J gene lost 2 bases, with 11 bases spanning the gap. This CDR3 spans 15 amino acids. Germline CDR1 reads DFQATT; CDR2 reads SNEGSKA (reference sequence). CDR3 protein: CSARDPGRGNQPQHF. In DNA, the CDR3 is TGCAGTGCTAGAGATCCCGGCAGGGGCAATCAGCCCCAGCATTTT.

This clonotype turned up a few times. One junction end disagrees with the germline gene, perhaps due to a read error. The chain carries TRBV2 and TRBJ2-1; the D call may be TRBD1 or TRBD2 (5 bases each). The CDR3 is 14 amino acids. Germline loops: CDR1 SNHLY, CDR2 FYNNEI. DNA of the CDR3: TGTGCCACCAGTCCCGGGACCACCTACAATGAGCAGTTCTTC. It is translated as CATSPGTTYNEQFF.

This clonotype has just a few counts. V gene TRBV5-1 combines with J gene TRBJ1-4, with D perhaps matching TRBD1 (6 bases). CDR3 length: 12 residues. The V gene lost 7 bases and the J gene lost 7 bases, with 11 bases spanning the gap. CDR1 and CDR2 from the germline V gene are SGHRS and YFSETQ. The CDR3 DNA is TGCGCCAGCGGGGACAACTCTGAAAAACTGTTTTTT. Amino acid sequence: CASGDNSEKLFF.

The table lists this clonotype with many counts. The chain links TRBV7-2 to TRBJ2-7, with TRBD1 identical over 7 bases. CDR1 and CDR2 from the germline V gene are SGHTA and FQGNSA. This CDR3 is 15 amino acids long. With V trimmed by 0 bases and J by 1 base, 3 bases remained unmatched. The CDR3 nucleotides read TGTGCCAGCAGCTTAGCCGGGACAGATTCCTACGAGCAGTACTTC. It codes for CASSLAGTDSYEQYF.

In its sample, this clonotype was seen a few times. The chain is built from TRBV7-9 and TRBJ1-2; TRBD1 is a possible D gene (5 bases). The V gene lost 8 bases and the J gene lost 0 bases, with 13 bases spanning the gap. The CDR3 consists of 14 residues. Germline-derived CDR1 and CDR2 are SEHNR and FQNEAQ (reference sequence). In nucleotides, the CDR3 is TGTGCCAGCGATCCGGGGCAACCTAACTATGGCTACACCTTC. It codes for CASDPGQPNYGYTF.

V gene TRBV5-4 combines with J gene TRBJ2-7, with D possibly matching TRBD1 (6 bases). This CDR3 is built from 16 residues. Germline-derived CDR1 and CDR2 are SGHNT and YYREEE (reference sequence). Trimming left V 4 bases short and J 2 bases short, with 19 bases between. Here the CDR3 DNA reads TGTGCCAGCAGCGCCACAGGGCCGACTACAGCCTACGAGCAGTACTTC. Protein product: CASSATGPTTAYEQYF.

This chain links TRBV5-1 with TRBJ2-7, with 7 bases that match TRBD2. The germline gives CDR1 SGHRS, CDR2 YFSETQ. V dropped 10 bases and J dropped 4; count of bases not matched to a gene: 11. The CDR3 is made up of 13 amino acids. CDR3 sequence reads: CALRAGEFYEQYF. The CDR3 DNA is TGCGCCCTAAGGGCGGGAGAATTTTACGAGCAGTACTTC.

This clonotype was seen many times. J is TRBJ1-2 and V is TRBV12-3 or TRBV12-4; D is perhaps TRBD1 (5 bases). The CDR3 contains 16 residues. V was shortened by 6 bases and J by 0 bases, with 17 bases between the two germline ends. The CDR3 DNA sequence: TGTGCCAGCAGCCCAGACAGTCTCAGGGCTAACTATGGCTACACCTTC. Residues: CASSPDSLRANYGYTF.

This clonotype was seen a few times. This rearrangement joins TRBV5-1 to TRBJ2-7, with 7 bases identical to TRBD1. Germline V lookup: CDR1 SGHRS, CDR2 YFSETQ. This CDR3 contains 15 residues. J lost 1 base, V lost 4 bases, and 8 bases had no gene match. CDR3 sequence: CASSTGDPRSYEQYF. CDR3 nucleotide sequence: TGCGCCAGCAGCACAGGGGACCCCCGTTCCTACGAGCAGTACTTC. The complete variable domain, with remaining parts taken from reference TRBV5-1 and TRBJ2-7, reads KAGVTQTPRYLIKTRGQQVTLSCSPISGHRSVSWYQQTPGQGLQFLFEYFSETQRNKGNFPGRFSGRQFSNSRSEMNVSTLELGDSALYLCASSTGDPRSYEQYFGPGTRLTVT.

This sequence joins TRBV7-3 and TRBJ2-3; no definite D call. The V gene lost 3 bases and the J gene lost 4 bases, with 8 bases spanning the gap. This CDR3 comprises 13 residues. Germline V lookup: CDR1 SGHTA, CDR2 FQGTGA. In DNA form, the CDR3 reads TGTGCCAGCAGCTTCGGACCGGCAGATACGCAGTATTTT. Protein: CASSFGPADTQYF.

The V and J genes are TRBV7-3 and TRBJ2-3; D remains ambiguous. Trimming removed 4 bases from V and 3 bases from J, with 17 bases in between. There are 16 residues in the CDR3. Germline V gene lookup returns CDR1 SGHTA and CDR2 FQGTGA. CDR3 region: CASSYTPGPVTDTQYF. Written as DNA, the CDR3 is TGTGCCAGCAGCTACACCCCCGGTCCGGTTACAGATACGCAGTATTTT.

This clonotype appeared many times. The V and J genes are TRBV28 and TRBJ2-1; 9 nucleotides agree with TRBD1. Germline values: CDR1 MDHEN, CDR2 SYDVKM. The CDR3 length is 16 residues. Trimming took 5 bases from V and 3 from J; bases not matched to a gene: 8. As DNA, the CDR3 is TGTGCCAGCAGTACTCGGACAGGGGCAATCTACAATGAGCAGTTCTTC. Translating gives CASSTRTGAIYNEQFF.

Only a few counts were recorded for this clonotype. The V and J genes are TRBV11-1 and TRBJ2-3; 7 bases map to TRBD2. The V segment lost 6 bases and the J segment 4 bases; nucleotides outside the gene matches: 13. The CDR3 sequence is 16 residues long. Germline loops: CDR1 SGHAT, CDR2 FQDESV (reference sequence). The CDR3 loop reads CASSPDAGERADTQYF. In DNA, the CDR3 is TGTGCCAGCAGTCCAGACGCGGGGGAGCGGGCAGATACGCAGTATTTT.

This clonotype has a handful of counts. The CDR3 nucleotides are TGTGCCAGCAGCACAAGCGGGGATTCCTACGAGCAGTACTTC. It translates to CASSTSGDSYEQYF. The chain is built from TRBV3-1 and TRBJ2-7, with 7 bases aligning to TRBD2. V shed 5 bases and J 1 base; nucleotides not matched to a gene: 5. The CDR3 extends over 14 amino acids. CDR1 and CDR2 (germline): LGHDT, YNNKEL (reference sequence).